These 3 T cell receptor beta chains were sequenced from one sample in a study of T cell repertoires and HLA-DP antigens. Which antigens these TCRs recognize remains unknown. Profiled with immunoSEQ multiplex PCR; TCRdb holds only in-frame clones, not every one. The sample yields 65,000 to 95,000 clones, about 82% seen once. Sequencing was performed on CD4+ T cells from PBMCs. All receptors derive from a man between 60 and 70 years old in good health and CMV-seronegative.

This clone was counted once. The V gene is TRBV7-9, the J gene TRBJ2-3; 9 positions agree with TRBD2. The CDR3 sequence is 16 residues long. Germline assignment: CDR1 SEHNR and CDR2 FQNEAQ (reference sequence). J lost 4 bases, V lost 1 base, and 6 bases had no gene match. The CDR3 DNA reads TGTGCCAGCAGCTTAGACCTAGCGGGGCCGGCAGATACGCAGTATTTT. Its protein product is CASSLDLAGPADTQYF. Combining the CDR3 with reference TRBV7-9 and TRBJ2-3 gives the whole variable domain DTGVSQNPRHKITKRGQNVTFRCDPISEHNRLYWYRQTLGQGPEFLTYFQNEAQLEKSRLLSDRFSAERPKGSFSTLEIQRTEQGDSAMYLCASSLDLAGPADTQYFGPGTRLTVL.

Here the CDR3 DNA reads TGCGCCAGCAGCTTGGCCGCGGGTAGCACAGATACGCAGTATTTT. It specifies CASSLAAGSTDTQYF. This chain joins TRBV5-1 and TRBJ2-3, with D possibly TRBD2 on 5 matching bases. Trimming took 0 bases from V and 0 from J, leaving 8 bases between them. This CDR3 has 15 amino acids. Germline-derived CDR1 and CDR2 are SGHRS and YFSETQ.

The chain couples TRBV5-1 to TRBJ2-5; D remains unclear. CDR3 length: 14 residues. Trimming took off 0 bases at V and 2 bases at J, with 8 bases between the two ends. The germline V gene has CDR1 SGHRS and CDR2 YFSETQ. Written as DNA, the CDR3 is TGCGCCAGCAGCTTGGGTGCCGCACAAGAGACCCAGTACTTC. Protein sequence: CASSLGAAQETQYF.